Following are 18 T cell receptor beta chains from one sample sequenced in a study of blood T cell repertoires in COVID-19. Data came from immunoSEQ multiplex PCR; TCRdb stores just in-frame clones and leaves some out. The sample consists of about 350,000 clones, over 85% of them appearing once. Sequencing was performed on peripheral blood. The receptor set was obtained from an older woman with COVID-19, enrolled during active disease.

This rearrangement joins TRBV18 to TRBJ1-2; the match to TRBD1 covers 9 bases. Germline values: CDR1 KGHSH, CDR2 LQKENI. The CDR3 has 14 amino acids. V lost 5 bases and J lost 13; bases outside the gene matches: 14. Here the CDR3 reads CASSSQGASGVFTF. CDR3 nucleotide sequence: TGTGCCAGCTCATCACAGGGGGCTTCCGGGGTTTTCACCTTC.

This chain uses TRBV7-9 with TRBJ2-3; 7 bases align to TRBD2. The CDR3 contains 13 residues. V lost 3 bases to trimming and J lost 6 bases; unmatched junction nucleotides: 3. Germline loops: CDR1 SEHNR, CDR2 FQNEAQ (reference sequence). CDR3 sequence reads: CASSFQGGDTQYF. The CDR3, as DNA: TGTGCCAGCAGCTTCCAGGGAGGGGATACGCAGTATTTT.

The CDR3 loop reads CASSLFGNTRGYTF. As DNA, the CDR3 is TGTGCCAGCAGTTTATTCGGGAATACCCGGGGCTACACCTTC. The chain has TRBV28 and TRBJ1-2, with D hard to call. Trimming cost V 1 base and J 8 bases, with 14 bases left between them. Germline V gene sequence: CDR1 MDHEN, CDR2 SYDVKM. This CDR3 is 14 amino acids long.

The chain is built from TRBV7-9 and TRBJ1-1; 7 bases agree with TRBD1. The V and J ends lost 8 bases and 4 bases, in that order; junction bases with no gene match: 13. The CDR3 has 15 residues. Germline V gene lookup returns CDR1 SEHNR and CDR2 FQNEAQ (reference sequence). The CDR3 DNA reads TGTGCCAGCGGGTTGGGGGACAGTGGAAGCACTGAAGCTTTCTTT. Encoded protein: CASGLGDSGSTEAFF.

This rearrangement joins TRBV5-1 to TRBJ1-5; the D gene is possibly TRBD1 (5 bases). This CDR3 is 14 amino acids long. Germline loops: CDR1 SGHRS, CDR2 YFSETQ. V dropped 1 base and J dropped 11 bases, with 16 bases sitting between them. The chain's CDR3 is CASSLQDIFYAQHF. CDR3 nucleotide sequence: TGCGCCAGCAGCTTGCAGGACATATTTTATGCCCAGCATTTT. The full variable domain, rest sourced from reference TRBV5-1 and TRBJ1-5, is KAGVTQTPRYLIKTRGQQVTLSCSPISGHRSVSWYQQTPGQGLQFLFEYFSETQRNKGNFPGRFSGRQFSNSRSEMNVSTLELGDSALYLCASSLQDIFYAQHFGDGTRLSIL.

The V call is TRBV7-9, the J call TRBJ2-5; 7 nucleotides line up with TRBD1. The trim removed 3 bases at V and 2 bases at J, leaving 6 bases unmatched. Germline CDR1 reads SEHNR; CDR2 reads FQNEAQ (reference sequence). CDR3 size: 15 residues. CDR3 amino acids: CASSFPGRGQETQYF. CDR3 nucleotides: TGTGCCAGCAGCTTCCCCGGCAGGGGGCAAGAGACCCAGTACTTC. Variable domain in full (rest from reference TRBV7-9 and TRBJ2-5): DTGVSQNPRHKITKRGQNVTFRCDPISEHNRLYWYRQTLGQGPEFLTYFQNEAQLEKSRLLSDRFSAERPKGSFSTLEIQRTEQGDSAMYLCASSFPGRGQETQYFGPGTRLLVL.

V usage is TRBV9 and J usage is TRBJ1-6; 7 bases map to TRBD1. CDR1 is SGDLS, CDR2 YYNGEE, per germline. There are 14 residues in the CDR3. V lost 3 bases to trimming and J lost 10 bases; unmatched junction nucleotides: 7. The CDR3 here is CASSDNRGNSPLHF. CDR3 DNA sequence: TGTGCCAGCAGCGACAACAGGGGAAACTCACCCCTCCACTTT.

In its sample, this clone was seen a few times. The genes are TRBV28 and TRBJ2-2; 12 positions agree with TRBD1. Trimming at V came to 6 bases and at J to 6 bases, leaving 8 bases not matched to a gene. Germline V CDR1 and CDR2: MDHEN, SYDVKM. The CDR3 has 16 residues. The CDR3 DNA reads TGTGCCAGCAGACCCCAGGGACAGGGGGCTTCCGGGGAGCTGTTTTTT. As protein: CASRPQGQGASGELFF.

The chain recombines TRBV5-4 with TRBJ2-2; possible D gene TRBD2, 5 bases. CDR3 length: 15 residues. The ends were cut back, 0 bases at V and 0 bases at J, with 6 bases in the middle. Germline assignment: CDR1 SGHNT and CDR2 YYREEE (reference sequence). The DNA of the CDR3 is TGTGCCAGCAGCTTGGCCGGGGCGAACACCGGGGAGCTGTTTTTT. Its protein is CASSLAGANTGELFF.

The V and J genes are TRBV6-6 and TRBJ1-1; maybe TRBD1 (6 bases). V was clipped by 0 bases and J by 1 base, with 9 bases between them. Germline V gene sequence: CDR1 MNHNY, CDR2 SVGAGI (reference sequence). The CDR3 covers 15 residues. Here the CDR3 reads CASSYSMTGNTEAFF. The CDR3 bases are TGTGCCAGCAGTTACTCCATGACAGGGAACACTGAAGCTTTCTTT.

The chain has TRBV11-3 and TRBJ2-1, with 8 positions matching TRBD2. V lost 4 bases to trimming and J lost 6 bases; unmatched junction nucleotides: 17. Germline V gene sequence: CDR1 SGHNT, CDR2 YENEEA. The CDR3 sequence is 18 residues long. The CDR3, as DNA: TGTGCCAGCAGCTCATCCTCTTATCTTAGCGGGGCAAGCAATGAGCAGTTCTTC. Protein: CASSSSSYLSGASNEQFF.

The rearrangement uses TRBV4-1 and TRBJ2-7; D uncertain. CDR3 length: 14 amino acids. CDR1 MGHRA and CDR2 YSYEKL come from the germline V gene. V lost 0 bases, J lost 4 bases, and 10 bases lay in between. CDR3 coding DNA: TGCGCCAGCAGCCAAGAGGCTAGAACTTACGAGCAGTACTTC. It is translated as CASSQEARTYEQYF.

This clone was observed once. V gene TRBV21-1 combines with J gene TRBJ1-1; the table assigns TRBD1, which was not confirmed against the DNA. TRBV21-1 is an annotated pseudogene. This CDR3 contains 14 residues. CDR3 nucleotide sequence: TGTGCCAGCAGCACAAGACAGGGGGGCACTGAAGCTTTCTTT. Its translation: CASSTRQGGTEAFF.

The chain links TRBV3-1 (or the pseudogene TRBV3-2) to TRBJ2-1, with TRBD2 matching 11 bases. J was trimmed by 7 bases and V by 2 bases; bases with no gene match: 10. Germline-derived CDR1 and CDR2 are LGHDT and YNNKEL (reference sequence). This CDR3 comprises 17 residues. CDR3 bases: TGTGCCAGCAGCCAAAGTCGCTTGACTAGCGGGGTTAATGAGCAGTTCTTC. It codes for CASSQSRLTSGVNEQFF.

This clone was observed once. CDR3 nucleotides: TGTGCCAGCAGCTTGGGAACTAGCGGGGGGCAATACAATGAGCAGTTCTTC. It is translated as CASSLGTSGGQYNEQFF. This chain links TRBV5-5 with TRBJ2-1; the match to TRBD2 covers 12 bases. The CDR3 loop spans 17 amino acids. From germline, CDR1 is SGHKS and CDR2 YYEKEE (reference sequence). V lost 0 bases and J lost 4; bases outside the gene matches: 5.

The V call is TRBV10-1, the J call TRBJ1-2; TRBD1 agrees at 8 bases. J gave up 10 bases and V 3 bases, and 4 bases lay outside the gene matches. This CDR3 is built from 12 residues. From germline, CDR1 is WNHNN and CDR2 SYGVQD (reference sequence). The chain's CDR3 is CASSDPTGAYTF. The CDR3 DNA is TGCGCCAGCAGTGACCCGACAGGGGCCTACACCTTC.

Comments on this clone: The junction shows a germline mismatch at one end, possibly a read error. This chain joins TRBV7-7 and TRBJ2-1; 13 bases match TRBD2. Germline V gene data show CDR1 as SSHAT and CDR2 as FNYEAQ (reference sequence). There are 16 residues in the CDR3. DNA of the CDR3: TGTGCTAGCAGCTTAGCTGGGACTAGCGGGGCTAATGAGCAGTTCTTC. Protein product: CASSLAGTSGANEQFF.

CDR3 amino acids: CSVEERDYEQYF. The DNA of the CDR3 is TGCAGCGTTGAAGAGAGGGACTACGAGCAGTACTTC. This chain connects TRBV29-1 to TRBJ2-7, with D tentatively TRBD2 (5 bases). There are 12 residues in the CDR3. Between the trimmed V and J ends, which lost 0 bases and 3 bases, there was a span of 6 bases. Germline values: CDR1 SQVTM, CDR2 ANQGSEA.